This T cell receptor (beta chain) appears in the sequencing data of a study of blood T cell repertoires in COVID-19 (dated by TCRdb to the early 2020s). Describing the broader study: Samples covering the acute and convalescent phases of COVID-19 were provided by collaborators in the United States, Italy and Spain. The material from the prospective study consisted of cDNA or gDNA derived from T cells, B-cell-depleted T cells, or PBMCs. The dataset comprised deeply sampled blood TCRbeta repertoires from subjects exposed to, actively infected with, or recovered from COVID-19. The repertoires were made available in a free public database intended to serve as a resource for research on the immune response to SARS-CoV-2. Samples were obtained from the ongoing ImmuneRACE study (first 160 participants) and from some 1,200 subjects provided by 6 global collaborators. A de-identified subject ID, COVID-19 status, age in years and sex were almost always included in the sample metadata. Where available, HLA class I and class II types were taken from metadata supplied by the sample provider and were not determined by assay-based typing.

Remarks on this clone: Its antigen target is currently unknown. Base qualities are not provided; no much larger clone lies one nucleotide away.

Overall study outcomes, separate from this receptor: How much clinical and demographic metadata was included differed by source and by participant, and the metadata was provided uncurated.

Participants in the prospective study were enrolled through a virtual design, were aged roughly 18 to 95 years, and lived in 24 United States geographic areas. In the prospective study, cohorts were assigned on the basis of participant-reported clinical history obtained from a screening survey and a study questionnaire. Recovered participants in ImmuneRACE Cohort 3 were defined as having two consecutive negative NP/OP PCR tests, clearance from a healthcare professional, or resolution of symptoms. Each participant in the prospective study had whole blood, serum and a nasopharyngeal or oropharyngeal swab collected by mobile phlebotomists. Additional blood draws and questionnaires over an approximately two-month period could optionally be provided by prospective study participants. Prospective study blood samples were shipped either frozen or at room temperature before DNA extraction. The V end gives up 5 bases and the J end 6 bases, leaving 4 bases in the junction not matched to a gene. According to the germline V gene, CDR1 reads LGHNA and CDR2 reads YNFKEQ. Taken from cysteine to phenylalanine, the CDR3 has 14 residues. The kept DNA is CDR3 alone, 42 bases in frame from the first base.

TCRbeta CDR3 regions were amplified from genomic DNA using the immunoSEQ Assay, a bias-controlled multiplex PCR. As for how the authors treated the data: Within the assay, amplification of reference gene primers was used to estimate how many nucleated cells each sample contained. To quantify the absolute abundance of each unique TCRbeta CDR3 rearrangement, sequence reads were collapsed and filtered. For each sample, productive Simpson clonality was calculated as the square root of Simpson's diversity index over productive rearrangements. The clones in this table, taken by TCRdb from immuneACCESS, are in-frame only. Not every clone is retained; where verified, under half of the shortfall comes from an unresolved V gene, and the cause of the rest is unknown. For V, J and clone size, that table is used; D and trimming come from the DNA. The sample records 190,000 or so clones, around 85% of which are singletons. The leading ten clones occupy around 20% of the sample.

The sequence came from a man in his forties who had recovered from COVID-19. This chain is built from TRBV4-2 and TRBJ2-2; 9 of the junction bases match TRBD2. The source material was PBMCs or T cells enriched from blood (not recorded which). The nucleotide sequence is TGTGCCAGCAGCACGGGACTAGCATCCGGGGAGCTGTTTTTT. Its protein is CASSTGLASGELFF.